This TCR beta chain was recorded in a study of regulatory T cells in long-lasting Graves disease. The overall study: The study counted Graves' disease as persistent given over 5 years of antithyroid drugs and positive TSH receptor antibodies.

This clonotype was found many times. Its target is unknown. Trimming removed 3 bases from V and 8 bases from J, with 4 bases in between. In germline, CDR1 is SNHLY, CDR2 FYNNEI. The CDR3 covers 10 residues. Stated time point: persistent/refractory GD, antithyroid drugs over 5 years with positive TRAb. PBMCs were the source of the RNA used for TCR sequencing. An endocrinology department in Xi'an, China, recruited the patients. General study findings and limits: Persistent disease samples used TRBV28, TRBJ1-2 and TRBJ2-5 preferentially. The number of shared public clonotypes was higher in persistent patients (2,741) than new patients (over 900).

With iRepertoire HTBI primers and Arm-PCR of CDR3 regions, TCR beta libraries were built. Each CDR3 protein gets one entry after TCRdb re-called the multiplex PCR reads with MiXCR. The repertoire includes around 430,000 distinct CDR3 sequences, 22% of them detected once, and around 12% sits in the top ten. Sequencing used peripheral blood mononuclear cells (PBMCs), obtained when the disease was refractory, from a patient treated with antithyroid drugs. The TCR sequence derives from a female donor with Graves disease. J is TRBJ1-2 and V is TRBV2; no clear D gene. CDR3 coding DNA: TGTGCCAGCAGTGATCACGGCTACACCTTC. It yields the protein CASSDHGYTF.